These 17 T cell receptor beta chains were all obtained from the same sample, sequenced in a study of cytomegalovirus exposure and HLA in healthy donors. The PCR used 60 Vbeta and 13 Jbeta primers. Here immunoSEQ multiplex PCR was the method, and the copy in TCRdb shows in-frame clones only, minus some. The profile shows about 120,000 clones, 60% to 85% of them singletons. The sample comprised PBMCs. Every receptor here comes from a man aged 50-60 years in good health and CMV-seropositive.

This clone was counted between two and nine times. The genes are TRBV6-1 and TRBJ2-3; a possible D gene is TRBD2 (5 bases). Between the trimmed V and J ends, which lost 6 bases and 3 bases, there was a span of 16 bases. There are 15 residues in the CDR3. Per germline, CDR1 MNHNS and CDR2 SASEGT. This CDR3 is CASRKHGPGTDTQYF. DNA for the CDR3: TGTGCCAGCAGAAAGCATGGTCCGGGAACAGATACGCAGTATTTT.

This clone was detected only once. V gene TRBV14 combines with J gene TRBJ1-1, with 9 bases lining up with TRBD1. Germline trimming cut 4 bases from V and 2 bases from J; bases unmatched to any gene: 8. Germline loops: CDR1 SGHDN, CDR2 FVKESK. CDR3 length equals 16 residues. CDR3 in amino acids: CASSPQGQGKNTEAFF. For the CDR3, the DNA is TGTGCCAGCAGCCCCCAGGGACAGGGAAAAAACACTGAAGCTTTCTTT. The whole variable domain, remainder taken from reference TRBV14 and TRBJ1-1, is EAGVTQFPSHSVIEKGQTVTLRCDPISGHDNLYWYRRVMGKEIKFLLHFVKESKQDESGMPNNRFLAERTGGTYSTLKVQPAELEDSGVYFCASSPQGQGKNTEAFFGQGTRLTVV.

The chain carries TRBV2 and TRBJ2-5; 7 nucleotides match TRBD1. The tail of the sequence fits TRBJ2-7 better, so the J call may be wrong. Germline V lookup: CDR1 SNHLY, CDR2 FYNNEI. The CDR3 length is 14 residues. In DNA, the CDR3 is TGTGCCAGCAGAGCTAAATATGGGACAGACGAGCAGTACTTC. It yields the protein CASRAKYGTDEQYF.

The chain's CDR3 is CASTRSGGYHEQYF. CDR3 DNA sequence: TGTGCCAGCACCCGTTCGGGAGGATACCACGAGCAGTACTTC. The rearrangement uses TRBV28 and TRBJ2-7; 7 bases match TRBD2. CDR3 size: 14 residues. V shed 7 bases, J shed 5 bases, and the junction held 11 bases outside the gene matches. Looked up from germline, CDR1 is MDHEN and CDR2 is SYDVKM.

A few counts support this clone. The chain joins TRBV14 to TRBJ2-7, with D possibly being TRBD1 (6 bases). Germline V gene sequence: CDR1 SGHDN, CDR2 FVKESK. The length of the CDR3 is 13 residues. Trimming cost V 1 base and J 6 bases, with 10 bases left between them. CDR3 sequence reads: CASSQGTVTEQYF. The CDR3 DNA reads TGTGCCAGCAGCCAAGGGACAGTTACCGAGCAGTACTTC.

This clone was found a few times. The V gene is TRBV15, the J gene TRBJ1-3; 11 nucleotides align to TRBD1. The germline CDR1 and CDR2 sequences are LNHNV and YYDKDF (reference sequence). This CDR3 contains 15 residues. J was trimmed by 6 bases and V by 2 bases; bases with no gene match: 3. CDR3 loop: CATSRSGQGVNTIYF. CDR3 bases: TGTGCCACCAGCAGATCGGGACAGGGGGTAAACACCATATATTTT.

This sequence joins TRBV29-1 and TRBJ2-1; 9 positions match TRBD1. Germline trimming cut 1 base from V and 6 bases from J; bases unmatched to any gene: 10. This CDR3 contains 16 residues. Looked up from germline, CDR1 is SQVTM and CDR2 is ANQGSEA. The CDR3 DNA reads as TGCAGCGTTGAAGGGACCCGGGACAGGGAGGCCAATGAGCAGTTCTTC. The encoded protein is CSVEGTRDREANEQFF.

The V call is TRBV9, the J call TRBJ1-1; no clear D gene. Germline CDR1 and CDR2: SGDLS and YYNGEE. Trimming shortened V by 3 bases and J by 8 bases, and 11 bases separated the two germline ends. The CDR3 spans 12 residues. The CDR3 region has the DNA TGTGCCAGCAGCGCCGACGGGTTCGAAGCTTTCTTT. Amino acid sequence: CASSADGFEAFF.

The chain uses TRBV9 and TRBJ1-1; 9 nucleotides line up with TRBD1. The CDR3 runs 14 residues. The J segment lost 7 bases and the V segment lost 2 bases, leaving 6 bases of the junction unmatched. CDR1 is SGDLS, CDR2 YYNGEE, per germline. This chain's CDR3 is CASSVGQGVGEAFF. The DNA for the CDR3 is TGTGCCAGCAGCGTGGGACAGGGAGTAGGTGAAGCTTTCTTT. Combining the CDR3 with reference TRBV9 and TRBJ1-1 gives the whole variable domain DSGVTQTPKHLITATGQRVTLRCSPRSGDLSVYWYQQSLDQGLQFLIQYYNGEERAKGNILERFSAQQFPDLHSELNLSSLELGDSALYFCASSVGQGVGEAFFGQGTRLTVV.

The chain uses TRBV7-9 and TRBJ1-2; 7 bases are a match to TRBD1. CDR1 and CDR2 from the germline V gene are SEHNR and FQNEAQ (reference sequence). This CDR3 region has 13 residues. Trimming at V came to 2 bases and at J to 8 bases, leaving 5 bases not matched to a gene. As DNA, the CDR3 is TGTGCCAGCAGCTTAAGGGGGCATAGCGGCTACACCTTC. Protein: CASSLRGHSGYTF.

The chain links TRBV7-3 to TRBJ2-2; tentative D call: TRBD1 (6 bases). The germline V and J ends were trimmed by 4 bases and 6 bases, with 15 bases remaining between them. This CDR3 spans 15 amino acids. Germline assignment: CDR1 SGHTA and CDR2 FQGTGA. The CDR3 DNA reads as TGTGCCAGCAGCTCGAGGGGGTTGGGGGCCGGGGAGCTGTTTTTT. Translation: CASSSRGLGAGELFF.

V gene TRBV18 combines with J gene TRBJ2-7; D is unclear. The CDR3 runs to 12 residues. V lost 4 bases to trimming and J lost 2 bases, with 6 bases between them. Germline V lookup: CDR1 KGHSH, CDR2 LQKENI. As DNA, the CDR3 is TGTGCCAGCTCACTAGCTCCCTACGAGCAGTACTTC. It encodes CASSLAPYEQYF.

The chain has TRBV7-2 and TRBJ1-2, with TRBD1 as a possible D gene (6 bases). V lost 5 bases and J lost 5, with 15 bases in between. CDR1 is SGHTA and CDR2 is FQGNSA in the germline V gene. The CDR3 consists of 14 residues. CDR3 DNA: TGTGCCAGCAGCCTCCAGGGGACATCTTATGGCTACACCTTC. This sequence encodes CASSLQGTSYGYTF.

This clone came up a few times. In DNA, the CDR3 is TGTGCCAGCAGCGGGGGACCTTACAGGGGCTTTGACACTGAAGCTTTCTTT. This codes for CASSGGPYRGFDTEAFF. V gene TRBV5-8 combines with J gene TRBJ1-1, with 7 bases fitting TRBD1. The V gene end was trimmed by 4 bases and the J gene end by 3 bases; junction bases not matched to a gene: 15. The CDR3 is made up of 17 amino acids. Per germline, CDR1 SGHTS and CDR2 YDEGEE.

This chain joins TRBV19 and TRBJ1-3; a possible D gene is TRBD1 (6 bases). Germline V gene data show CDR1 as LNHDA and CDR2 as SQIVND (reference sequence). V shed 5 bases and J shed 2 bases, with 25 bases lying between them. This CDR3 region has 19 residues. CDR3 bases: TGTGCCAGTAGTGTCCCGGGCAGGGGACATACGGCTGCTGGAAACACCATATATTTT. The encoded protein is CASSVPGRGHTAAGNTIYF. Full variable domain (missing parts from reference TRBV19 and TRBJ1-3): DGGITQSPKYLFRKEGQNVTLSCEQNLNHDAMYWYRQDPGQGLRLIYYSQIVNDFQKGDIAEGYSVSREKKESFPLTVTSAQKNPTAFYLCASSVPGRGHTAAGNTIYFGEGSWLTVV.

The J gene is TRBJ2-5, the V gene TRBV5-1, with D tentatively TRBD2 (5 bases). V lost 1 base to trimming and J lost 5 bases, with 9 bases between them. CDR3 length equals 13 residues. The germline CDR1 and CDR2 sequences are SGHRS and YFSETQ. CDR3 sequence: CASSLYGGETQYF. The CDR3 DNA follows: TGCGCCAGCAGCTTGTACGGCGGGGAGACCCAGTACTTC.

This chain uses TRBV27 with TRBJ1-2; a weak D match, TRBD1 (5 bases). CDR1 is MNHEY and CDR2 is SMNVEV in the germline V gene (reference sequence). The CDR3 runs to 15 residues. Between the trimmed V and J ends, which lost 5 bases and 8 bases, there was a span of 21 bases. CDR3 in DNA: TGTGCCAGCAGTGTTTTCGACGGGGGGAAGGACGGCTACACCTTC. Residues: CASSVFDGGKDGYTF.